The T cell receptor (beta chain) described here comes from a study of cytomegalovirus exposure and HLA in healthy donors listed by TCRdb under 2017. Study-level background: An earlier analysis of more than 550 of the donors reported about 300 Gb of sequence data and some 110 million unique TCR beta sequences obtained from about 179 million T cells. Around 300 gigabases of sequencing data and approximately 80 million unique TCR sequences were included in an early release covering around 600 HLA-typed donors. Of the approximately 400 genotyped donors, approximately 83% fell in the genetic ancestry cluster associated with self-reported Caucasian donors. The study was designed to test whether signatures of past pathogen exposure could be identified by cataloging public T cell receptors. The study used immunosequencing to profile the T cell repertoires of approximately 630 subjects and linked those repertoires to cytomegalovirus serostatus. Besides the first cohort of 666 subjects, a separate validation cohort made up of 120 different subjects was used. High-throughput TCR immunosequencing, statistical association of individual TCRs with disease status, and machine learning were combined to predict cytomegalovirus infection status. To study patterns of TCR occurrence, a later analysis re-analyzed previously published TCR beta repertoires from several hundred donors and added high-resolution HLA genotyping. In the later analysis, no new phenotypic data were used to find candidate immune exposures; instead, reliance was placed on TCR beta sequences and their occurrence across donors. An earlier analysis of 587 of the donors used high-throughput TCR beta sequencing to judge whether each TCR beta V gene segment behaved as functional or pseudogenic. Alongside the repertoire data, information on donor age, sex, ethnicity and CMV serostatus was compiled. A later genetic analysis took genome-wide SNP genotypes for about 65% of the roughly 670 donors and used that subset as a discovery cohort. Every discovery cohort repertoire had been produced on one sequencing platform. Both class I and class II loci were covered by HLA typing, at four-digit resolution. The number of typed donors differed by locus: roughly 620-630 for A, B, C, DRB1 and DQB1; 522 for DQA1; around 610 for DPA1; and around 490 for DPB1. A few DR-DQ haplotypes were treated as single units for association and clustering because of strong linkage in the cohort. Across some 400 genotyped donors of the cohort, an average of approximately 240,000 unique TCR beta nucleotide sequences per donor were sequenced, and approximately 17% of those sequences were non-productive.

Libraries were constructed by the immunoSEQ multiplex PCR assay. A mixture of 60 forward primers for TCR Vbeta segments and 13 reverse primers for TCR Jbeta segments was used in the multiplex PCR. A multiplex PCR assay on genomic DNA amplified the CDR3 region of rearranged TCR beta genes. On the Illumina HiSeq System, the amplified TCR beta libraries were sequenced as 87-base-pair reads. The original pipeline was this. A later analysis counted about 82 million unique TCR beta chains across the 666 repertoires, and approximately 11 million of these chains were shared by at least two donors. To remove PCR and sequencing errors, raw reads were error-corrected and collapsed into unique sequences using a nearest-neighbor algorithm that merged closely related sequences. V, D and J gene segments were assigned by aligning CDR3 sequences to IMGT reference sequences. For a sequence to be retained, at least a six-nucleotide match to both a V gene segment and a J gene segment was required. A rearrangement was called productive if the CDR3 had no stop codons and remained in frame with V and J, and every other rearrangement was called non-productive. Following IMGT convention, CDR3 was defined as the stretch from the second conserved V-encoded cysteine to the conserved J-encoded phenylalanine. The earlier analysis of about 500 of the donors excluded sequences that lacked an unambiguous match to a single V gene segment. An earlier analysis of almost 600 of the donors classified V segments as functional when productive rearrangements were above 56.7% and as segregating when the standard deviation between donors was above 5%. To diagnose cytomegalovirus status from the catalog of TCR beta chain sequences, a statistical classification framework was built. In a later analysis, TCR nucleotide sequences were compared against IMGT/GENE-DB human TR gene sequences so that V and J genes could be assigned. In a later analysis, CDR3 sequences and most-parsimonious VDJ recombination scenarios were assigned using the TCRdist pipeline. A later analysis defined each TCR beta chain by its CDR3 amino acid sequence plus V-gene family, and excluded reads lacking a unique V-gene family. In a later analysis, 550 to 650 highly shared, low-generation-probability nucleotide sequences were removed to address suspected cross-contamination and a sequencing artifact. In a later analysis, a clonal expansion index for each public chain was calculated from normalized within-repertoire ranks of inferred template counts. In a later analysis, generation probabilities were computed using a VDJ recombination model fitted to out-of-frame rearrangements, and the results were checked against IGoR. Hypergeometric tests were used in a later analysis to score TCR-TCR, TCR-HLA and TCR-CMV co-occurrence, with a repertoire-size bias correction applied to the TCR pairs. To estimate false discovery rates, a later analysis permuted the HLA or CMV assignments 20 times. In a later analysis, co-occurring TCRs were grouped using DBSCAN, and TCRdist sequence similarity was added for clustering within HLA-allele-positive subsets. For co-occurrence clustering, repertoires with fewer than 30,000 or more than 120,000 public chains were excluded, along with about five repertoires with anomalous nucleotide sharing. TCRdb took over this immuneACCESS table, retaining in-frame rearrangements with V and J assigned. Such tables are incomplete; in checked studies, under half of the missing clones stem from an unresolved V gene, and the remainder is unexplained. V and J calls and clone size are as listed in that table; D and trimming were resolved from the DNA. For this sample the table gives 100,000 to 150,000 clones, of which about 8.5% were detected only once. The ten largest make up under 5.5% of the sample.

The cohort consisted of 666 healthy bone marrow donors. At the time of sampling, all cohort members were nominally healthy, though unrecorded immune exposures were likely present. The donor tested CMV seronegative and was one of the 352 seronegative cohort members. A peripheral blood sample was provided by each donor, and peripheral blood mononuclear cells were used for TCR beta sequencing. The Qiagen DNeasy Blood Extraction Kit was used to extract genomic DNA from the blood cell samples. Overall study outcomes, separate from this receptor: The 87-base-pair reads could not distinguish some IMGT-functional V segments, including TRBV6-2 and TRBV6-3, so those segments were excluded. Across donors, most TCR sequences were observed very rarely, whereas some public TCRs were present in many individuals. In this cohort, only TCR beta chains were sequenced, and detectable features were limited by the absence of alpha or paired-chain data. Because HLA typing was unavailable for some donors at each locus, only the typed subset was used in association tests. A further reported finding was that TCR beta sequences accurately predicted the HLA-A and HLA-B alleles for most subjects in the first cohort. A later analysis reported that several top co-occurrence clusters appeared linked to parvovirus B19, influenza, CMV and Epstein-Barr virus. Seventeen rarely observed V segments, including chromosome 9 orphons, were excluded from the earlier analysis of some 590 of the donors because counts were too low. According to the authors, the approach could potentially be generalized to other disease states and immunological phenotypes. At a false discovery rate of 0.05, a later analysis linked 15,000 to 20,000 TCR beta sequences to specific HLA alleles. According to a later analysis, TCR association rates differed among HLA loci, with DRB1 alleles showing the most associated TCRs and HLA-C alleles showing the fewest. According to a later analysis, most CMV-associated TCR beta chains appeared to be HLA-restricted, and the HLA associations seemed to be driven largely by CMV exposure. The classifier was reported to diagnose cytomegalovirus status with high specificity and sensitivity in both the original and validation cohorts. Correlated functional status among segregating V segments might reflect linkage disequilibrium, but an unknown experimental factor could not be ruled out. An earlier analysis of roughly 570 of the donors showed that most TCR beta V segments appeared in productive rearrangements either about 87% or about 30% of the time, which broadly matched IMGT annotations. In the study, around 160 TCR beta chains were listed as associated with cytomegalovirus. Presence/absence analyses assumed roughly uniform sequencing depth across donors, an assumption that may not hold. A group of highly shared sequence variants was considered likely to be a technical artifact of the sequencing pipeline. In a later analysis, HLA-associated TCR beta chains were found to be more clonally expanded and to have lower generation probabilities than equally common non-associated chains. Immune exposure information for the cohort was limited to CMV serostatus. In a later genetic analysis, fewer N-insertions in productive TCRs were reported among donors in an Asian-associated ancestry cluster than the roughly 700-donor mean. A few of the identified cytomegalovirus-associated TCR beta chains were confirmed in vitro to be specific for cytomegalovirus antigens. In a later genetic analysis, a missense DCLRE1C variant was associated with V-gene and J-gene trimming of TCR beta chains, and the association was replicated in an independent cohort. Strong co-occurrence of HLA alleles, especially DR and DQ, made assigning TCR associations to individual alleles difficult.

This clone was counted only a few times. Its antigen has not been determined. No clone much larger than this one lies a single base away; base qualities are absent. Including the terminal cysteine and phenylalanine, the CDR3 comprises 18 residues. Only the CDR3 part of the read is kept: 54 bases, read in frame from the first base. Per the germline V gene (reference sequence), LNHNV is the CDR1 and YYDKDF is the CDR2. The V end gives up 3 bases and the J end 0 bases, leaving 7 bases in the junction not matched to a gene. Sequenced material: PBMCs. The sequence came from a man aged 40-50 years in good health and CMV-seronegative. The rearrangement joined TRBV15 to TRBJ2-3, and 12 junctional nucleotides match TRBD2. The nucleotides are TGTGCCACCAGCAGGGGGACTAGCGGGTACCCTAGCACAGATACGCAGTATTTT. Translation gives CATSRGTSGYPSTDTQYF.